This section outlines one TCR beta chain sequence together with its context. Its cognate antigen has yet to be identified. Within one base of it there is no much larger clone, and no base qualities were kept. At the junction V is shortened by 3 bases and J by 3 bases; bases outside the gene matches: 7. The CDR3 measures 16 amino acids from cysteine to phenylalanine. CDR3 DNA is the only sequence kept; it has 48 bases, read in frame from the first base. Looking up the germline V gene yields CDR1 SGHTA and CDR2 FQGNSA. This record comes from a study of cytomegalovirus exposure and HLA in healthy donors (dated by TCRdb to the late 2010s). For context, the study as a whole: An earlier analysis of approximately 640 of the donors reported approximately 270 Gb of sequence data and 100 million to 140 million unique TCR beta sequences from roughly 200 million T cells. An early release covering over 500 HLA-typed donors comprised 250 to 350 gigabases of sequencing data and around 85 million unique TCR sequences. Of the 300 to 500 genotyped donors, less than 85% were placed in the genetic ancestry cluster associated with self-reported Caucasian donors. The study was designed to test whether signatures of past pathogen exposure could be identified by cataloging public T cell receptors. The study used immunosequencing to profile the T cell repertoires of several hundred subjects and linked those repertoires to cytomegalovirus serostatus. Along with the roughly 700-subject first cohort, a separate validation cohort of 120 different subjects was used. The study combined high-throughput TCR immunosequencing, statistical association of individual TCRs with disease status, and machine learning to predict cytomegalovirus infection status. To study patterns of TCR occurrence, a later analysis re-analyzed previously published TCR beta repertoires from just over 650 donors and added high-resolution HLA genotyping. Rather than using new phenotypic data, the later analysis identified candidate immune exposures from TCR beta sequences and from how often those sequences occurred across donors. To decide whether each TCR beta V gene segment behaved as functional or pseudogenic, an earlier analysis of fewer than 750 of the donors relied on high-throughput TCR beta sequencing. Donor age, sex, ethnicity and CMV serostatus were compiled alongside the repertoire data. A later genetic analysis used genome-wide SNP genotypes for about 60% of the roughly 700 donors, treating that subset as a discovery cohort. Every discovery cohort repertoire had been produced on one sequencing platform. HLA typing covered class I and class II loci at four-digit resolution. The number of donors typed differed by locus, with about 629-630 for A, B, C, DRB1 and DQB1, roughly 520 for DQA1, 600 to 610 for DPA1, and 450 to 480 for DPB1. Roughly 5 DR-DQ haplotypes were treated as single units for association and clustering because of strong linkage in the cohort. Across roughly 420 genotyped donors of the cohort, an average of about 240,000 unique TCR beta nucleotide sequences per donor were sequenced, and around 20% of those sequences were non-productive.

In total, around 600 healthy bone marrow donors made up the cohort. At the time of sampling, all cohort members were nominally healthy, though unrecorded immune exposures were likely present. The donor was CMV seropositive and was included in the group of 250 to 300 seropositive cohort members. Every donor gave a peripheral blood sample, and the peripheral blood mononuclear cells from that sample were used for TCR beta sequencing. Genomic DNA extraction from the blood cell samples was performed with the Qiagen DNeasy Blood Extraction Kit. The full study reports these points: A later analysis found that TCR association rates varied across HLA loci, with DRB1 alleles showing the most associated TCRs and HLA-C alleles the fewest. In vitro tests confirmed that a few of the cytomegalovirus-associated TCR beta chains recognize cytomegalovirus antigens. Most TCR sequences were seen in very few donors, while some public TCRs were found in many individuals. At a false discovery rate of 0.05, a later analysis linked 16,951 TCR beta sequences to specific HLA alleles. An earlier analysis of some 560 of the donors showed that most TCR beta V segments appeared in productive rearrangements either about 87% or about 30% of the time, which broadly matched IMGT annotations. The cohort was sequenced for TCR beta chains only, and without alpha or paired-chain data the features that could be detected were limited. Strong co-occurrence of HLA alleles, especially DR and DQ, made assigning TCR associations to individual alleles difficult. The study gave a list of roughly 150 TCR beta chains associated with cytomegalovirus. The classifier was reported to diagnose cytomegalovirus status with high specificity and sensitivity in both the original and validation cohorts. In a later analysis, several top co-occurrence clusters were reported to appear linked to parvovirus B19, influenza, CMV and Epstein-Barr virus. The earlier analysis of about 600 of the donors excluded some 16 rarely observed V segments, including chromosome 9 orphons, because counts were too low. The authors suggested that the approach could potentially be generalized to other disease states and immunological phenotypes. Correlated functional status among segregating V segments might reflect linkage disequilibrium, but an unknown experimental factor could not be ruled out. A further reported finding was that TCR beta sequences accurately predicted the HLA-A and HLA-B alleles for most subjects in the first cohort. In a later genetic analysis, a missense DCLRE1C variant was associated with V-gene and J-gene trimming of TCR beta chains, and the association was replicated in an independent cohort. The sequencing pipeline was judged likely to have produced a cluster of highly shared sequence variants as a technical artifact. Compared with equally common non-associated chains, HLA-associated TCR beta chains in a later analysis were more clonally expanded and had lower generation probabilities. CMV serostatus was the only immune exposure information available for the cohort. Most CMV-associated TCR beta chains appeared to be HLA-restricted in a later analysis, and the HLA associations seemed to be driven largely by CMV exposure. According to a later genetic analysis, donors in an Asian-associated ancestry cluster had fewer N-insertions in productive TCRs than the roughly 660-donor mean. Presence/absence analyses assumed roughly uniform sequencing depth across donors, an assumption that may not hold. Because HLA typing was unavailable for some donors at each locus, only the typed subset was used in association tests. Because the 87-base-pair reads could not distinguish some IMGT-functional V segments, including TRBV6-2 and TRBV6-3, those segments were excluded.

The library was prepared using the immunoSEQ multiplex PCR assay. A mixture of 60 forward primers for TCR Vbeta segments and 13 reverse primers for TCR Jbeta segments was used in the multiplex PCR. A multiplex PCR assay on genomic DNA amplified the CDR3 region of rearranged TCR beta genes. On the Illumina HiSeq System, the amplified TCR beta libraries were sequenced as 87-base-pair reads. The original methods were these. Across the 500 to 850 repertoires, a later analysis counted around 80 million unique TCR beta chains, around 11 million of which were shared by at least two donors. A nearest-neighbor algorithm error-corrected the raw reads and collapsed the reads into unique sequences, merging closely related sequences to remove PCR and sequencing errors. Alignment of CDR3 sequences to IMGT reference sequences was used to assign V, D and J gene segments. For a sequence to be retained, a match of at least six nucleotides to both a V gene segment and a J gene segment was required. Rearrangements were classified as productive when the CDR3 lacked stop codons and remained in frame with V and J, and all other rearrangements were classified as non-productive. CDR3 was defined according to IMGT convention as the region running from the second conserved V-encoded cysteine to the conserved J-encoded phenylalanine. In an earlier analysis of roughly 610 of the donors, sequences lacking an unambiguous match to a single V gene segment were excluded. In an earlier analysis of approximately 560 of the donors, a V segment was called functional when productive rearrangements were above 56.7%, and segregating when the standard deviation between donors exceeded 5%. A statistical classification framework was built for diagnosing cytomegalovirus status from the catalog of TCR beta chain sequences. In a later analysis, TCR nucleotide sequences were compared against IMGT/GENE-DB human TR gene sequences so that V and J genes could be assigned. Using the TCRdist pipeline, a later analysis assigned CDR3 sequences along with most-parsimonious VDJ recombination scenarios. In a later analysis, every TCR beta chain was defined by the combination of its CDR3 amino acid sequence and its V-gene family, and reads without a unique V-gene family were dropped. As a way to deal with suspected cross-contamination and a sequencing artifact, a later analysis dropped more than 500 nucleotide sequences that were highly shared and had low generation probability. For each public chain, a later analysis derived a clonal expansion index from normalized ranks of inferred template counts within each repertoire. A later analysis computed generation probabilities with a VDJ recombination model fitted to out-of-frame rearrangements, and checked the results against IGoR. Hypergeometric tests were used in a later analysis to score TCR-TCR, TCR-HLA and TCR-CMV co-occurrence, with a repertoire-size bias correction applied to the TCR pairs. A later analysis estimated false discovery rates by permuting HLA or CMV assignments 20 times. A later analysis grouped co-occurring TCRs with DBSCAN, adding TCRdist sequence similarity when clustering within HLA-allele-positive subsets. Repertoires with fewer than 30,000 or more than 120,000 public chains, plus five repertoires with anomalous nucleotide sharing, were excluded from co-occurrence clustering. TCRdb holds this immuneACCESS table with in-frame rearrangements only. Some clones are missing; in checked studies, unresolved V genes explain under half, and the rest has no known cause. Clone size and V and J calls were adopted from that table, with D and trimming inferred from the DNA. Across this sample there are fewer than 200,000 clones, with approximately 11% seen only once. The top ten hold less than 8.5% of the sample.

The sequence came from a man in his forties or fifties in good health and CMV-seropositive. This chain is built from TRBV7-2 and TRBJ2-3, and 9 bases in between align with TRBD1. Material: PBMCs. The CDR3 region: CASSLDRGEATDTQYF. The nucleotides are TGTGCCAGCAGCTTGGACAGGGGCGAAGCGACAGATACGCAGTATTTT.